This T cell receptor (beta chain) is from a study of T cells in Graves' hyperthyroidism and ophthalmopathy. This clonotype was found many times. What it recognizes is unknown. The CDR3 covers 15 residues. V lost 1 base, J lost 3 bases, and 9 bases lay in between. Germline CDR1 and CDR2: SGHVS and FQNEAQ. RNA transcripts yielded amplified TCR beta CDR3 regions. Initially, a first-round RT-PCR of the TCR CDR3 employed the HTBI primer set. TCRdb passed the multiplex PCR reads through MiXCR, listing each CDR3 protein once. The sample lists 300,000 to 450,000 distinct CDR3 sequences, approximately 17% seen once, with 40% to 45% in the top ten. Overall study results and limits: Blood also held most thyroid clonotypes expanded beyond 0.001. Progression to ophthalmopathy was predicted a median of 6.5 months early.

The V gene is TRBV7-8, the J gene TRBJ2-2, with unresolved D. Sequencing was carried out using blood. The TCR originated in a man aged 18 to 29 with Graves' ophthalmopathy. The DNA of the CDR3 is TGTGCCAGCAGCTTAGAAGGTGGTCACACCGGGGAGCTGTTTTTT. Translated: CASSLEGGHTGELFF.